The 2 T cell receptor beta chains below come from one sample, sequenced in a study of cytomegalovirus exposure and HLA in healthy donors. Amplification used 60 Vbeta primers and 13 Jbeta primers. Some clones are missing from TCRdb's copy, which holds only in-frame ones; the method was immunoSEQ multiplex PCR. The sample lists some 150,000 clones; around 84% were seen once. The sequencing sample was made of PBMCs. These receptors were obtained from a boy younger than 10 in good health and CMV-seronegative.

This sequence joins TRBV18 and TRBJ1-2, with D unclear. Trimming cost V 6 bases and J 4 bases, with 9 bases left between them. The CDR3 loop spans 12 amino acids. CDR1 KGHSH and CDR2 LQKENI come from the germline V gene. The CDR3 DNA reads TGTGCCAGCTCGGCCAAACGCTATGGCTACACCTTC. The encoded protein is CASSAKRYGYTF.

CDR3 nucleotides: TGTGCCAGCTCACCTTTGGGACAGGACAATGAGCAGTTCTTC. The encoded protein is CASSPLGQDNEQFF. The rearrangement links TRBV18 to TRBJ2-1, with 8 bases that match TRBD1. The CDR3 spans 14 residues. Germline V gene sequence: CDR1 KGHSH, CDR2 LQKENI. With V trimmed by 3 bases and J by 5 bases, 3 bases remained unmatched.